The sequence of this T cell receptor (beta chain) was determined in a study of blood T cells in healthy people across ages. Sample-barcoded 5' priming and a J-beta primer mix drove a second PCR of roughly 6 to 12 cycles. MiXCR was run by TCRdb on the 5' RACE reads, yielding one entry per CDR3 protein. The sample lists almost 300,000 distinct CDR3 sequences; 27% were seen once. This clonotype was observed a handful of times. There are 12 residues in the CDR3. The germline CDR1 and CDR2 sequences are MDHEN and SYDVKM. The germline V and J ends were trimmed by 7 bases and 5 bases, with 12 bases remaining between them.

This chain connects TRBV28 to TRBJ2-7; D gene unclear. Sequencing was performed on blood. The TCR originated in a woman between 65 and 79 years old in good health. The CDR3 sequence is CASTITGHEQYF. DNA for the CDR3: TGTGCCAGCACTATAACGGGCCACGAGCAGTACTTC. Together with reference TRBV28 and TRBJ2-7, the CDR3 gives the full variable domain: DVKVTQSSRYLVKRTGEKVFLECVQDMDHENMFWYRQDPGLGLRLIYFSYDVKMKEKGDIPEGYSVSREKKERFSLILESASTNQTSMYLCASTITGHEQYFGPGTRLTVT.